The source of this T cell receptor beta chain is a study of T-cell reconstitution after alpha-beta-depleted transplantation in children. The CDR3 extends over 15 amino acids. Germline CDR1 reads SGHTA; CDR2 reads FQGNSA. V was clipped by 5 bases and J by 3 bases, with 14 bases between them. A library of TCRbeta sequences, prepared with unique molecular identifiers, was generated. MiXCR was run by TCRdb on the PCR reads, yielding one entry per CDR3 protein. The sample includes some 250,000 distinct CDR3 sequences, approximately 12% of them seen just once. The sample in question was PBMCs from the stem cell graft donor, obtained from the stem cell graft. The sequence was obtained from a human donor who donated a stem cell graft to a child with acute lymphoblastic leukemia. The chain is built from TRBV7-2 and TRBJ1-5; the D gene is possibly TRBD1 (5 bases). Here the CDR3 DNA reads TGTGCCAGCAGCCCTCGGGGGGGGGTCAATCAGCCCCAGCATTTT. This codes for CASSPRGGVNQPQHF.